This TCR beta chain was sequenced in a study of T-cell reconstitution after alpha-beta-depleted transplantation in children (dated by TCRdb to the mid-2010s). Study-wide context: Using TCR repertoire profiling, the study followed T-cell immune reconstitution in a quantitative way in children after TCRalphabeta/CD19-depleted allogeneic hematopoietic cell transplantation. Results and caveats for the whole study, not just this receptor: Hyperexpanded clone frequencies declined over subsequent months; after one year, T-cell counts and TCRbeta diversity were mostly attributed to newly produced T cells. In some patients, the high TCRbeta diversity seen at day 60 was put down to recipient T cells and intrathymic progenitors that had survived conditioning. Apparently early alphabetaT-cell count recovery about two months after transplant reportedly relied on only several hundred rapidly expanded clones derived from non-depleted graft cells.

This clonotype was observed a few times. Its antigen is not yet known. Base quality data are lacking; no much larger clone is found one base away. Preparation of the library involved PCR. Sequencing instrument: Illumina HiSeq 2500. Molecular barcoding was employed in the preparation of TCR libraries, with unique molecular identifiers being used to normalize TCRbeta repertoire quantification. Through fastp at Q25 and MiXCR, TCRdb rebuilt clones from the public reads, retaining in-frame beta chains. Rows with one shared CDR3 protein collapse into an entry with the most common genes and DNA. Across this sample there are more than 200,000 distinct CDR3 sequences, with about 26% seen only once. The ten largest clonotypes hold about 2.8% of the sample. V is cut by 4 bases and J by 3 bases, and the space between the germline ends is 13 bases. Based on the germline V gene (reference sequence), the CDR1 and CDR2 sequences are DFQATT and SNEGSKA. CDR3 length: 13 amino acids, cysteine to phenylalanine. Left in the record is the CDR3 DNA by itself, 39 bases read in frame from the first base.

Reading the label with the study, this specimen's treatment or condition is: allogeneic hematopoietic cell transplantation with graft depleted of TCRalphabeta T cells and CD19 B cells. Transplant recipients were children who received TCRalphabeta/CD19-depleted allogeneic hematopoietic cell grafts. The origin of this receptor is a girl between 2 and 10 years old with Fanconi anemia, due to receive a stem cell transplant. In this chain, TRBV20-1 is recombined with TRBJ2-7, with TRBD1 perhaps the D gene, on 5 matching bases. The starting material was PBMCs, obtained before TCRalphabeta/CD19-depleted stem cell transplant. The nucleotide sequence reads TGCAGTGCTATCTCGGACATTGGCTACGAGCAGTACTTC. This translates into CSAISDIGYEQYF.